This T cell receptor beta chain was recovered during a study of cytomegalovirus exposure and HLA in healthy donors. General observations from the study: The study flagged some 170 TCR beta chains as cytomegalovirus-associated.

The PCR had 60 Vbeta and 13 Jbeta primers. Some clones are missing from TCRdb's copy, which holds only in-frame ones; the method was immunoSEQ multiplex PCR. The profile covers 120,000 or so clones, with 17% appearing a single time and about 3% taken by the ten largest. Regarding this clone: Its specificity is not known.

This receptor was taken from a female donor in good health and CMV-seropositive. The specimen was PBMCs.

In nucleotides, the CDR3 is TGTGCCAGCAGCGGCGAGCGGGGGGGCCGCGATACGCAGTATTTT. Translating it yields CASSGERGGRDTQYF. The V call is TRBV7-6, the J call TRBJ2-3, with 10 bases identical to TRBD2. Germline V gene lookup returns CDR1 SGHVS and CDR2 FNYEAQ. After removal of 5 bases from V and 6 bases from J, the junction contained 8 bases not matched to a gene. There are 15 residues in the CDR3.